The rows below give T cell receptor beta chains drawn from one sample of a study of T cell responses to AZD1222 COVID-19 vaccine. TCRdb keeps only in-frame clones here, not all; method: immunoSEQ multiplex PCR. The top ten clones hold around 2.9% of a sample with over 150,000 clones, just over 90% of them seen once. The sequencing used peripheral blood, collected on day 0 of AZD1222 vaccination. The receptors originated from an adult in good health. CDR3s include the opening cysteine and the closing phenylalanine or tryptophan. The D gene is left open where the match is weak. Size tells how often a clone was seen (once, few, many) or the class of an expanded clone, and some rows leave it out.

j_gene | abundance | d_gene | v_gene | CDR3nt | CDR3aa
TRBJ2-2 | - | - | TRBV7-9 | TGTGCCAGCAGCCGAGACACTACCACCGGGGAGCTGTTTTTT | CASSRDTTTGELFF
TRBJ1-1 | - | - | TRBV9 | TGTGCCAGCAGCGCCGGGCTGGGGGACACTGAAGCTTTCTTT | CASSAGLGDTEAFF
TRBJ2-5 | few | - | TRBV12-3/TRBV12-4 | TGTGCCAGCAGTTCGGTCGAGACCCAGTACTTC | CASSSVETQYF
TRBJ2-5 | - | - | TRBV19 | TGTGCCAGTAGTATGTTGTGGGAGACCCAGTACTTC | CASSMLWETQYF
TRBJ2-2 | - | - | TRBV6-5 | TGTGCCAGCAGCCGGGACTCCGCGAACACCGGGGAGCTGTTTTTT | CASSRDSANTGELFF
TRBJ1-1 | - | - | TRBV9 | TGTGCCAGCAGCGCCATGGGACAAATGAACACTGAAGCTTTCTTT | CASSAMGQMNTEAFF
TRBJ1-2 | few | - | TRBV7-3 | TGTGCCAGCAGCAAAGGGCCAGGGGAAGGGTATGGCTACACCTTC | CASSKGPGEGYGYTF
TRBJ2-1 | - | TRBD2 | TRBV11-2 | TGTGCCAGCAGCTTAGGGCTAGCGGGATACAATGAGCAGTTCTTC | CASSLGLAGYNEQFF
TRBJ1-3 | - | - | TRBV6-5 | TGTGCCAGCAGTTACTCGGCCGGGGGATTTGGAAACACCATATATTTT | CASSYSAGGFGNTIYF
TRBJ2-2 | - | TRBD2 | TRBV7-6 | TGTGCCAGCAGCCCCGGGGGGAAGGCAACCGGGGAGCTGTTTTTT | CASSPGGKATGELFF